This T cell receptor (beta chain) was recorded in a study of Ad26.COV2.S vaccination and SARS-CoV-2 variants. Study-level findings and limits: The TCR breadth and depth analyses may have produced an underestimate of total T cell responses.

Worth noting for this clone: Its antigen is as yet unknown.

The table came from immunoSEQ multiplex PCR; TCRdb's copy has only in-frame clones and leaves some out. The sample includes 380,000 or so clones, 83% of them seen just once. Stated treatment: roughly 19 received Ad26.COV2.S at low or high dose, single or two shots; 5 received placebo; per-sample allocation not given. Vaccine and placebo recipients were sampled on day 63 after the first injection. It was an adult aged 18-55 years in Boston who was the donor. It was Wuhan-strain SARS-CoV-2 spike that the Ad26 vaccine vector expressed. Trimming took 3 bases from V and 1 from J, leaving 3 bases between them. The CDR3 length is 12 residues. Germline lookup yields CDR1 SEHNR and CDR2 FQNEAQ (reference sequence).

Sequenced here: peripheral blood, sampled in a trial of Ad26.COV2.S vaccine versus placebo. This sequence joins TRBV7-9 and TRBJ1-1; unclear D gene. This TCR was recovered from a person aged 18-65 years who received the Ad26.COV2.S COVID-19 vaccine or a placebo. The CDR3 loop is CASSFENTEAFF. The CDR3 nucleotides read TGTGCCAGCAGCTTCGAGAACACTGAAGCTTTCTTT.